This section outlines one T cell receptor (beta chain) sequence together with its context. The data were obtained in a study of blood T cell repertoires in COVID-19. Study information: Both acute and convalescent COVID-19 samples were obtained from the United States, Italy and Spain. Sources were T cells, B-cell-depleted T cells, or PBMCs; the material itself was cDNA or gDNA.

In the source study's methods: From reference gene primer amplification, estimates of nucleated cell counts were derived. Data came from immunoSEQ multiplex PCR; TCRdb stores just in-frame clones and leaves some out. V and J calls and clone size are given by that table; D and trimming were obtained from the DNA. The data show around 140,000 clones, with 81% seen just once and roughly 8.1% held by the top ten. With 3 bases clipped from V and 9 bases from J, the junction kept 6 bases outside the gene matches. The CDR3 totals 14 residues. From germline, CDR1 is MNHNS and CDR2 SASEGT. The rearrangement links TRBV6-1 to TRBJ2-1, with TRBD2 identical over 9 bases. The sequenced sample was peripheral blood. The TCR originated in a woman in her sixties with active or convalescent COVID-19. CDR3 loop: CASSERGGLGEQFF. The CDR3 DNA follows: TGTGCCAGCAGTGAGCGGGGGGGCCTGGGTGAGCAGTTCTTC.